The clone carrying this TCR beta chain was recorded many times. Its matching antigen is unknown. This sample was included in a study of CD8 T cells in ankylosing spondylitis. Study-level results: Earlier studies detected some motif variants in reactive arthritis synovial fluid and blood. Ankylosing spondylitis blood appeared to be characterized by a TCR beta motif of 8 or 9 highly homologous variants.

CDR3 size: 16 residues. Trimming pared 6 bases from V and 0 bases from J, leaving 16 bases between. In germline, CDR1 is MNHNY, CDR2 SVGAGI (reference sequence). MiXCR was run by TCRdb on the 5' RACE reads, yielding one entry per CDR3 protein. Here the sample spans about 23,000 distinct CDR3 sequences, around 17% being singletons. The sample taken for sequencing was blood. The origin of this receptor is a male donor with ankylosing spondylitis or in good health (not recorded which). This sequence joins TRBV6-6 and TRBJ2-3, with D possibly matching TRBD1 (5 bases). DNA for the CDR3: TGTGCCAGCAGCCCCTTAAGTGGGGCTAGCACAGATACGCAGTATTTT. This encodes CASSPLSGASTDTQYF.